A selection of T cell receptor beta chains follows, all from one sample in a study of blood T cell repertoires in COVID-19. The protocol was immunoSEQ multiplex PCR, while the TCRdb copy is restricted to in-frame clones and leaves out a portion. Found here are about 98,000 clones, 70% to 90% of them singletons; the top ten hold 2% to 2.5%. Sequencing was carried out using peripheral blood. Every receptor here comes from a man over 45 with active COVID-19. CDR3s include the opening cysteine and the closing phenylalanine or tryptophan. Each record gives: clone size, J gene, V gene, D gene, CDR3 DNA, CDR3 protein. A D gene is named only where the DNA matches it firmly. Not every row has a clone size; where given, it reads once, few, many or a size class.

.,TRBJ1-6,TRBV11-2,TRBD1,TGTGCCAGCAGCCGGGGACAGGGAGCCAATTCACCCCTCCACTTT,CASSRGQGANSPLHF
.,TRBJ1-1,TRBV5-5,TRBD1,TGTGCCAGCAGCTCGGGACAGGGTAACACTGAAGCTTTCTTT,CASSSGQGNTEAFF
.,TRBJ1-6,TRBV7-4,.,TGTGCCAGCAGCTTCGGCGGCAAGAGCGAACCTAATTCACCCCTCCACTTT,CASSFGGKSEPNSPLHF
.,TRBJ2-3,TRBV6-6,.,TGTGCCAGCAGGTCCCGGGGATCGGGAGATACGCAGTATTTT,CASRSRGSGDTQYF
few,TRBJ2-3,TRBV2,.,TGTGCCAGCAGTGAACGCGGCGTATATACGCAGTATTTT,CASSERGVYTQYF
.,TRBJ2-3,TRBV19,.,TGTGCCAGTATGGGCCAGGGAGGCGATACGCAGTATTTT,CASMGQGGDTQYF
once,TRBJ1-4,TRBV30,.,TGTGCCTGGAGTGTACTGATCGGTAGAACTAATGAAAAACTGTTTTTT,CAWSVLIGRTNEKLFF
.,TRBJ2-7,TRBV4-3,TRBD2,TGCGCCAGCAGCCGTAGCGGGGACCACGAGCAGTACTTC,CASSRSGDHEQYF
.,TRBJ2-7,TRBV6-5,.,TGTGCCAGCAGCCCCTTCAGGGAATCCTACGAGCAGTACTTC,CASSPFRESYEQYF
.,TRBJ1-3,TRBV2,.,TGTGCCAGCATCGAGGGGGGGCCCAAAGCGTCTGGAAACACCATATATTTT,CASIEGGPKASGNTIYF
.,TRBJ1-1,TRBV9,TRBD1,TGTGCCAGCACCAAATCTGGACAGGCGAACACTGAAGCTTTCTTT,CASTKSGQANTEAFF
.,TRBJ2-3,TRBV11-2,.,TGTGCCAGCAGCTTAGGCACCGCGGATACGCAGTATTTT,CASSLGTADTQYF
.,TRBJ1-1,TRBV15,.,TGTGCCACCAGCAGAGATATAGGGGCCTCGGGTGAAGCTTTCTTT,CATSRDIGASGEAFF
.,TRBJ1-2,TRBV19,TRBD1,TGTGCCACCTCGGGACAGGGGGCTTTTGGCTACACCTTC,CATSGQGAFGYTF
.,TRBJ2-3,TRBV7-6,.,TGTGCCAGCAGCGAACGACCCCGGACAGCCCGGAGCACAGATACGCAGTATTTT,CASSERPRTARSTDTQYF
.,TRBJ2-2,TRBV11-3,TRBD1,TGTGCCAGCAGCTTTGGGACAGGGGAGACCGGGGAGCTGTTTTTT,CASSFGTGETGELFF
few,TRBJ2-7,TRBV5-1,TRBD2,TGCGCCAGCAGCTTGGTTATAGCGGGCGAGCAGTACTTC,CASSLVIAGEQYF
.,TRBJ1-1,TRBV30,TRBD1,TGTGCCTGGAGTTCAAAAGCCGGGACAGGGGGTTTCTTAGCTTTCTTT,CAWSSKAGTGGFLAFF
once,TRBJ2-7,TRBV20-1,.,TGCAGTGCAGGAGGGACCTACGAGCAGTACTTC,CSAGGTYEQYF
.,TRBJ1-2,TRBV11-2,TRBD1,TGTGCCAGCAGCTTACCGTCGGGACAGGGTGTTTTCGGCTACACCTTC,CASSLPSGQGVFGYTF